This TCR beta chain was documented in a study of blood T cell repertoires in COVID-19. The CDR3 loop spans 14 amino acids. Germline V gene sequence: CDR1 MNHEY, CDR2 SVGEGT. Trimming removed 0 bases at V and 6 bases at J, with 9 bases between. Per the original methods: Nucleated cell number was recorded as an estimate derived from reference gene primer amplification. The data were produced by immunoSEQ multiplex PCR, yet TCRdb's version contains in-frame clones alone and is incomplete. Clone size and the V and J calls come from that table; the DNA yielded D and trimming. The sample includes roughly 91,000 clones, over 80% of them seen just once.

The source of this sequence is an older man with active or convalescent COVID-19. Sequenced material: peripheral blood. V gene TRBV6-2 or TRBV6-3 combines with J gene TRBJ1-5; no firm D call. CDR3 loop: CASSYSNEIQPQHF. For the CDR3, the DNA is TGTGCCAGCAGTTACTCGAATGAGATTCAGCCCCAGCATTTT.